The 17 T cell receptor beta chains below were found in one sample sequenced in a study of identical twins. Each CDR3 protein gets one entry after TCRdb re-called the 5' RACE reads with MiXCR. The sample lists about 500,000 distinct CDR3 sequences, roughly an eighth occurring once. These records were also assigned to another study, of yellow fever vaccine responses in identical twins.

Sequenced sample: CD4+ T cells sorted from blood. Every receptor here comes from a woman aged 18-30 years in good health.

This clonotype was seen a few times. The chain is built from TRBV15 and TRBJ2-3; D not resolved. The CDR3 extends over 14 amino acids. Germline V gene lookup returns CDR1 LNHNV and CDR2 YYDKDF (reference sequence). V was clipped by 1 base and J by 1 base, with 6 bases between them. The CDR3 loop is CATSRGTGTDTQYF. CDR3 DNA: TGTGCCACCAGCAGAGGAACGGGCACAGATACGCAGTATTTT.

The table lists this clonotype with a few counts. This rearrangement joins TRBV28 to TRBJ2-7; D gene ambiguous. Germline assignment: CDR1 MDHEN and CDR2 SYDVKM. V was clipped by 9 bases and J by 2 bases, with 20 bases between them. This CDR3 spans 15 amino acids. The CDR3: CASLGFGLGTYEQYF. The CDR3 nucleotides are TGTGCCAGTCTAGGCTTTGGTCTGGGGACCTACGAGCAGTACTTC.

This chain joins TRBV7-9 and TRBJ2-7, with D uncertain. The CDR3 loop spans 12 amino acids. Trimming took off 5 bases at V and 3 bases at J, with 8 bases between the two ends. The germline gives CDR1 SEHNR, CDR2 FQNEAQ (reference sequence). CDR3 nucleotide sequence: TGTGCCAGCAGCGAAATCAGCTACGAGCAGTACTTC. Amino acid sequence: CASSEISYEQYF.

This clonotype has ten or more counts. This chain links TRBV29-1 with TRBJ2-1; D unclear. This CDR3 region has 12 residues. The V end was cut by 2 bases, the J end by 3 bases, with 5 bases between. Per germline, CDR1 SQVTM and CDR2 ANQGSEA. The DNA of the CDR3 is TGCAGCGTTGAATTGCTCTACAATGAGCAGTTCTTC. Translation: CSVELLYNEQFF.

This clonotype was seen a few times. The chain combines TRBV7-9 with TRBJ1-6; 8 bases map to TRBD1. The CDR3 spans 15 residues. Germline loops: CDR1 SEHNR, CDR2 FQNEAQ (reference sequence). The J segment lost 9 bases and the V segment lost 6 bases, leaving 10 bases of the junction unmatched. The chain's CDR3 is CASSSDRGGSSPLHF. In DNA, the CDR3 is TGTGCCAGCAGTTCCGACAGGGGAGGTAGTTCACCCCTCCACTTT.

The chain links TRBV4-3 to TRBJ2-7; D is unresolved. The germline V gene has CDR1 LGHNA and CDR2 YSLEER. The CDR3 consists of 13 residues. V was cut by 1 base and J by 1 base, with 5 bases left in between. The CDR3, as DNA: TGCGCCAGCAGCCAAGGTGTGTCCTACGAGCAGTACTTC. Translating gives CASSQGVSYEQYF.

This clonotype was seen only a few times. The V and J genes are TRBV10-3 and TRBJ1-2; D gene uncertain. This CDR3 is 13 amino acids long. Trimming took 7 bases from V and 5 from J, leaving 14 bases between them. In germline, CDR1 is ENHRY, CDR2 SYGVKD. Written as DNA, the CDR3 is TGTGCCATCAAATCCCCCGGCGAGTATGGCTACACCTTC. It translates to CAIKSPGEYGYTF.

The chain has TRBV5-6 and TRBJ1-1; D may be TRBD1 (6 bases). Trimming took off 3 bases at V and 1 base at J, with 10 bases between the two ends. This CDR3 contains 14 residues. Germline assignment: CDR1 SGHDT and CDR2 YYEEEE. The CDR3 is CASSWTASNTEAFF. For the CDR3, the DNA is TGTGCCAGCAGCTGGACAGCTTCGAACACTGAAGCTTTCTTT.

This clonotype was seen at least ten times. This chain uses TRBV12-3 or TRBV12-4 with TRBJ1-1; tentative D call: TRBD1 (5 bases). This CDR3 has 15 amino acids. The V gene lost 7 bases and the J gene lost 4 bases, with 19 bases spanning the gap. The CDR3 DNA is TGTGCCAGCATTCCGGTTCTGGGAAGGGGCACTGAAGCTTTCTTT. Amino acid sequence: CASIPVLGRGTEAFF.

For the CDR3, the DNA is TGTGCCAGCAGCTTATGGACCGGGACACTTCCCTACGAGCAGTACTTC. It codes for CASSLWTGTLPYEQYF. The chain links TRBV7-9 to TRBJ2-7; a possible D gene is TRBD1 (6 bases). Germline V lookup: CDR1 SEHNR, CDR2 FQNEAQ (reference sequence). Trimming cost V 2 bases and J 2 bases, with 16 bases left between them. CDR3 size: 16 residues.

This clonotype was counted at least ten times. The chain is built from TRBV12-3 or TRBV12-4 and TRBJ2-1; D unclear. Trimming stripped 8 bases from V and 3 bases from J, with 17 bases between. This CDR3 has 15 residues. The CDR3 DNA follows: TGTGCCAGCCGGGTACTGGGGATAAACTACAATGAGCAGTTCTTC. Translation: CASRVLGINYNEQFF.

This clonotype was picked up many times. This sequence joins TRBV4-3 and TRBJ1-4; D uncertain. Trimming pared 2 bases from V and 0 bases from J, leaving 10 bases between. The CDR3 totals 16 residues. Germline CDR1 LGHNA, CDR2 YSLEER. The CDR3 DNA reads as TGCGCCAGCAGCCAATCTTGGGGAGCAACTAATGAAAAACTGTTTTTT. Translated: CASSQSWGATNEKLFF.

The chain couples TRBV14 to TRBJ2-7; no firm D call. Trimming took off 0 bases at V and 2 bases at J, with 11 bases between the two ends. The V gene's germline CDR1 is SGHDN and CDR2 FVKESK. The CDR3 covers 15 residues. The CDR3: CASSQDAGRPYEQYF. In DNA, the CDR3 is TGTGCCAGCAGCCAAGATGCCGGACGTCCCTACGAGCAGTACTTC.

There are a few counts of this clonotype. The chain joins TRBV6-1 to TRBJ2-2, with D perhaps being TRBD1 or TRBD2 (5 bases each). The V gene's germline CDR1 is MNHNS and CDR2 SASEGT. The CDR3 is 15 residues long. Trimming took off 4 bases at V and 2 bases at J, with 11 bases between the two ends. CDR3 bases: TGTGCCAGCAGTGGGGACCGAACTAACACCGGGGAGCTGTTTTTT. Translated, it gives CASSGDRTNTGELFF.

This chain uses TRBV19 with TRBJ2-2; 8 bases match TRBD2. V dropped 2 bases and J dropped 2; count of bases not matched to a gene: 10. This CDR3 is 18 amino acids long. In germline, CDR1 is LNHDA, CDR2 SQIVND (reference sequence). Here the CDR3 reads CASSIRGGLAGNTGELFF. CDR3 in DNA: TGTGCCAGTAGTATAAGAGGAGGGCTAGCGGGCAACACCGGGGAGCTGTTTTTT.

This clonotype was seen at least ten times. The chain's CDR3 is CASRPRRDLAKNIQYF. DNA for the CDR3: TGTGCCAGCAGACCGCGGAGGGATCTAGCCAAAAACATTCAGTACTTC. This sequence joins TRBV11-1 and TRBJ2-4; D may be TRBD2 (6 bases). The germline V and J ends were trimmed by 6 bases and 0 bases, with 15 bases remaining between them. The CDR3 contains 16 residues. CDR1 is SGHAT, CDR2 FQDESV, per germline (reference sequence).

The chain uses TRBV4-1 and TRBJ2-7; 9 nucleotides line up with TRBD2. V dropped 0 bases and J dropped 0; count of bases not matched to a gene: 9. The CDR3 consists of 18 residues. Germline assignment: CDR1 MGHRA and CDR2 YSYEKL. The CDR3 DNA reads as TGCGCCAGCAGCCAAGATTTGCCTAGCGGGACAAGCTCCTACGAGCAGTACTTC. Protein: CASSQDLPSGTSSYEQYF.